Below are 14 T cell receptor beta chains sequenced from a single sample in a study of blood T cell repertoires in COVID-19. The method was immunoSEQ multiplex PCR; TCRdb's version includes in-frame clones alone and lacks a portion of them. The sample holds 270,000 or so clones, about four fifths seen once. The sequenced material came from peripheral blood. These TCRs come from a woman aged 55-69 years with active or convalescent COVID-19.

This rearrangement joins TRBV19 to TRBJ1-4, with 9 positions matching TRBD1. Trimming at V came to 4 bases and at J to 6 bases, leaving 6 bases not matched to a gene. The V gene's germline CDR1 is LNHDA and CDR2 SQIVND (reference sequence). There are 15 residues in the CDR3. The CDR3 loop reads CASSTPRTGDEKLFF. The CDR3 DNA is TGTGCCAGTAGTACCCCCCGGACAGGGGATGAAAAACTGTTTTTT.

This rearrangement joins TRBV9 to TRBJ1-1; the D gene is possibly TRBD1 (5 bases). Trimming left V 3 bases short and J 3 bases short, with 9 bases between. Germline CDR1 reads SGDLS; CDR2 reads YYNGEE. This CDR3 region has 13 residues. This CDR3 reads CASSDQGDTEAFF. For the CDR3, the DNA is TGTGCCAGCAGCGACCAAGGGGACACTGAAGCTTTCTTT.

The genes are TRBV4-3 and TRBJ2-7, with 8 bases matching TRBD1. The V gene's germline CDR1 is LGHNA and CDR2 YSLEER. The V gene end was trimmed by 2 bases and the J gene end by 4 bases; junction bases not matched to a gene: 4. CDR3 size: 14 residues. The CDR3, as DNA: TGCGCCAGCAGCCAAACAGGGGGATCGTACGAGCAGTACTTC. It codes for CASSQTGGSYEQYF.

The chain joins TRBV27 to TRBJ2-7, with D tentatively TRBD1 (6 bases). V lost 11 bases, J lost 3 bases, and 20 bases lay in between. This CDR3 comprises 14 residues. CDR1 is MNHEY and CDR2 is SMNVEV in the germline V gene (reference sequence). The CDR3, as DNA: TGTGCCGCAAAGCGGCAGGGGCCGTTCTACGAGCAGTACTTC. It codes for CAAKRQGPFYEQYF.

The genes are TRBV2 and TRBJ2-7; D might be TRBD1 (6 bases). The CDR3 sequence is 12 residues long. Trimming shortened V by 7 bases and J by 4 bases, and 11 bases separated the two germline ends. Germline V lookup: CDR1 SNHLY, CDR2 FYNNEI. As DNA, the CDR3 is TGTGCCAGCATGAGGACAGCTTACGAGCAGTACTTC. Translated: CASMRTAYEQYF.

This clone was recorded once. The J gene is TRBJ1-6, the V gene TRBV28; D is ambiguous. Germline assignment: CDR1 MDHEN and CDR2 SYDVKM. The V end was cut by 6 bases, the J end by 3 bases, with 9 bases between. The CDR3 has 14 residues. The CDR3 protein is CASSRRSYNSPLHF. In DNA, the CDR3 is TGTGCCAGCAGCCGACGGAGCTATAATTCACCCCTCCACTTT.

The gene calls are TRBV18 and TRBJ1-6, with TRBD1 matching 7 bases. Per germline, CDR1 KGHSH and CDR2 LQKENI. This CDR3 spans 17 amino acids. Trimming cost V 5 bases and J 4 bases; bases outside gene matches: 11. CDR3 bases: TGTGCCAGCTCATTTAGGGGACAGAGAAGATATAATTCACCCCTCCACTTT. It translates to CASSFRGQRRYNSPLHF.

The chain recombines TRBV10-1 with TRBJ1-3, with D possibly matching TRBD1 (5 bases). Germline V lookup: CDR1 WNHNN, CDR2 SYGVQD (reference sequence). The V end lost 6 bases, the J end lost 0 bases, and 12 bases lay between the germline ends. The CDR3 covers 15 residues. CDR3 nucleotides: TGCGCCAGCAGGACAGCCTTAAACTCTGGAAACACCATATATTTT. As protein: CASRTALNSGNTIYF.

The J gene is TRBJ1-4, the V gene TRBV2; 7 positions match TRBD1. Losses at the gene ends were 6 bases for V and 4 bases for J; bases not matched to a gene: 8. This CDR3 region has 15 residues. Germline CDR1 SNHLY, CDR2 FYNNEI. The CDR3 DNA is TGTGCCAGCAGAGGTGGACAGGCCTTTAATGAAAAACTGTTTTTT. As protein: CASRGGQAFNEKLFF.

The chain employs TRBV5-8 and TRBJ1-6; no clear D gene. There are 18 residues in the CDR3. V lost 0 bases and J 0 bases, leaving 13 bases between the germline ends. The germline V gene encodes CDR1 SGHTS and CDR2 YDEGEE. This CDR3 is CASSLDSYGSSYNSPLHF. In DNA form, the CDR3 reads TGTGCCAGCAGCTTGGACTCCTACGGGTCCTCCTATAATTCACCCCTCCACTTT.

The chain links TRBV10-2 to TRBJ2-1; 8 nucleotides match TRBD2. V lost 6 bases to trimming and J lost 7 bases; unmatched junction nucleotides: 20. CDR3 length: 18 residues. Germline loops: CDR1 WSHSY, CDR2 SAAADI. The CDR3 protein is CASRFGAGEPLGRNEQFF. The CDR3 DNA reads as TGCGCCAGCAGGTTCGGAGCGGGGGAACCCTTAGGGCGGAATGAGCAGTTCTTC.

This chain links TRBV7-9 with TRBJ1-1; perhaps TRBD1 as D (6 bases). Germline loops: CDR1 SEHNR, CDR2 FQNEAQ (reference sequence). The CDR3 consists of 15 residues. The V gene lost 5 bases and the J gene lost 0 bases, with 13 bases spanning the gap. Written as DNA, the CDR3 is TGTGCCAGCAGCCTACAGGGACCCTTGAACACTGAAGCTTTCTTT. Translation gives CASSLQGPLNTEAFF.

The chain has TRBV6-1 and TRBJ1-2; D is uncertain. The ends were cut back, 3 bases at V and 0 bases at J, with 8 bases in the middle. The CDR3 spans 14 residues. In germline, CDR1 is MNHNS, CDR2 SASEGT. CDR3 sequence: CASSDRLSNYGYTF. The DNA for the CDR3 is TGTGCCAGCAGTGACAGGCTTTCTAACTATGGCTACACCTTC.

The genes are TRBV4-3 and TRBJ1-2; D is unclear. Trimming removed 4 bases from V and 8 bases from J, with 20 bases in between. This CDR3 is built from 15 residues. The germline V gene encodes CDR1 LGHNA and CDR2 YSLEER. The CDR3 DNA is TGCGCCAGCAGCCCTGGAGACGCGACGGCGCGGGGCTACACCTTC. It translates to CASSPGDATARGYTF.